This section outlines one T cell receptor (beta chain) sequence together with its context. This entry is derived from a study of blood T cell repertoires in COVID-19. Study-wide background: In each case, the material was cDNA or gDNA derived from T cells, B-cell-depleted T cells, or PBMCs.

In germline, CDR1 is KGHSH, CDR2 LQKENI. V was trimmed by 0 bases and J by 8 bases, leaving 13 bases between them. The CDR3 has 14 residues. The protocol was immunoSEQ multiplex PCR, while the TCRdb copy is restricted to in-frame clones and leaves out a portion. The sample contains over 250,000 clones, over 75% of which appear only once. Sequencing was performed on peripheral blood. This rearrangement joins TRBV18 to TRBJ1-2; D gene unclear. This receptor was identified in a man aged 45-65 years with active or convalescent COVID-19. CDR3 sequence (DNA): TGTGCCAGCTCACCACCAGGAACTTTCGGGGGCTACACCTTC. It codes for CASSPPGTFGGYTF.